This is a list of T cell receptor beta chains from one sample in a study of blood T cells in healthy people across ages. One entry per CDR3 protein results from TCRdb running MiXCR on the 5' RACE reads. The sample has about 1.8 million distinct CDR3 sequences, approximately 50% seen once. Sequencing used blood. The receptors stem from a woman between 40 and 50 years old in good health. Each CDR3 is given with its conserved first and last residue. A D gene is named only where the DNA matches it firmly. Clone sizes are given selectively: once, few, many, or a class where the clone is expanded.

TRBJ2-5 | few | - | TRBV20-1 | 15 | TGCAGTGCCGGTCTTCCAACAGGGTTGGAAGAGACCCAGTACTTC | CSAGLPTGLEETQYF
TRBJ2-7 | few | TRBD2 | TRBV12-3/TRBV12-4 | 15 | TGTGCCAGCAGTTTAGAAATCGGACTAGTGAGCGAGCAGTACTTC | CASSLEIGLVSEQYF
TRBJ2-7 | few | TRBD2 | TRBV5-1 | 14 | TGCGCCAGCAGCTTGGGGACTAGCGACCACGAGCAGTACTTC | CASSLGTSDHEQYF
TRBJ2-4 | few | TRBD2 | TRBV28 | 19 | TGTGCCAGCAGTTTATCCCGCGGGGGGGCATTGTGGACCAAAAACATTCAGTACTTC | CASSLSRGGALWTKNIQYF
TRBJ2-7 | - | - | TRBV28 | 15 | TGTGCCAGTCAGTTGGTCTCGGGGCACTCCTACGAGCAGTACTTC | CASQLVSGHSYEQYF
TRBJ2-7 | few | - | TRBV6-2/TRBV6-3 | 11 | TGTGCCAGTAGGAACCTACGAGAGCAGTACTTC | CASRNLREQYF
TRBJ1-5 | - | - | TRBV7-9 | 17 | TGTGCCAGCAGCCAATCGTTGCCGGGGGATAGCAATCAGCCCCAGCATTTT | CASSQSLPGDSNQPQHF
TRBJ2-3 | - | - | TRBV3-1 | 13 | TGTGCCAGCAGCCAAGACCCCAATTATACGCAGTATTTT | CASSQDPNYTQYF
TRBJ2-1 | few | TRBD1 | TRBV25-1 | 16 | TGTGCCAGCAGTGGATCCGGGACAGACGACTGGCATGAGCAGTTCTTC | CASSGSGTDDWHEQFF
TRBJ2-7 | many | - | TRBV12-3/TRBV12-4 | 14 | TGTGCCAGCAGCCTCTCTCAGGGGACCTACGAGCAGTACTTC | CASSLSQGTYEQYF
TRBJ2-6 | few | TRBD1 | TRBV6-5 | 15 | TGTGCCAGCAGAAAGGGGGCGGCTGGGGCCAACGTCCTGACTTTC | CASRKGAAGANVLTF
TRBJ2-7 | - | - | TRBV4-2 | 15 | TGTGCCAGCAGCCAAGAAAAGGCTGGAAACTACGAGCAGTACTTC | CASSQEKAGNYEQYF
TRBJ2-1 | - | - | TRBV20-1 | 14 | TGCAGTGCTAGAACGGGGGGCCCACTCAATGAGCAGTTCTTC | CSARTGGPLNEQFF
TRBJ1-2 | - | - | TRBV6-2/TRBV6-3 | 12 | TGTGCCAGTCAGGGATTTCGGTATGGCTACACCTTC | CASQGFRYGYTF
TRBJ2-1 | - | - | TRBV3-1 | 19 | TGTGCCAGCAGCCAAGATCTTGAGACGGTTAGTATATCCTACAATGAGCAGTTCTTC | CASSQDLETVSISYNEQFF
TRBJ1-2 | - | - | TRBV20-1 | 14 | TGCAGTGCTAGAGTACAGGGATTTAACTATGGCTACACCTTC | CSARVQGFNYGYTF
TRBJ1-2 | - | - | TRBV10-3 | 13 | TGTGCCATCAATGCCGGGATGTACTATGGCTACACCTTC | CAINAGMYYGYTF
TRBJ2-2 | once | TRBD2 | TRBV7-3 | 15 | TGTGCCAGCAGCTCCGCTAGCGGGGGTACCGGGGAGCTGTTTTTT | CASSSASGGTGELFF
TRBJ2-5 | few | - | TRBV7-2 | 14 | TGTGCCAGCAGGCGGGACATTGGGCAAGAGACCCAGTACTTC | CASRRDIGQETQYF
TRBJ1-1 | once | - | TRBV6-5 | 13 | TGTGCCAGCAGTTACGATCTCTTCCGGAGAGCTTTCTTT | CASSYDLFRRAFF
TRBJ2-6 | - | TRBD1 | TRBV6-1 | 19 | TGTGCCAGCAGTCGACAGGGGGTACGAGGGATCTCTGGGGCCAACGTCCTGACTTTC | CASSRQGVRGISGANVLTF
TRBJ1-2 | - | - | TRBV15 | 13 | TGTGCCACCAGCAGAGACCCCCCCTATGGCTACACCTTC | CATSRDPPYGYTF
TRBJ2-7 | few | TRBD2 | TRBV29-1 | 15 | TGCAGCGTTGGGGCCTTGGGGAGGGGAGCCCCCGAGCAGTACTTC | CSVGALGRGAPEQYF
TRBJ2-5 | - | TRBD1 | TRBV9 | 16 | TGTGCCAGCAGCGTAGCCCCTACAGGGGCTTTGGGGACCCAGTACTTC | CASSVAPTGALGTQYF
TRBJ2-2 | - | TRBD1 | TRBV29-1 | 14 | TGCAGCGGTCGGACAGGGGGCAACACCGGGGAGCTGTTTTTT | CSGRTGGNTGELFF
TRBJ2-7 | few | TRBD1 | TRBV28 | 15 | TGTGCCAGCAGCACAGCCGGGACAGGGCCCTACGAGCAGTACTTC | CASSTAGTGPYEQYF
TRBJ2-1 | - | TRBD1 | TRBV6-2/TRBV6-3 | 16 | TGTGCCAGCAGTTACTTAGGGACAGGGGCCCTCAATGAGCAGTTCTTC | CASSYLGTGALNEQFF
TRBJ2-3 | - | - | TRBV20-1 | 15 | TGCAGTGCTAGAGATCACAGCGGAAGCACAGATACGCAGTATTTT | CSARDHSGSTDTQYF